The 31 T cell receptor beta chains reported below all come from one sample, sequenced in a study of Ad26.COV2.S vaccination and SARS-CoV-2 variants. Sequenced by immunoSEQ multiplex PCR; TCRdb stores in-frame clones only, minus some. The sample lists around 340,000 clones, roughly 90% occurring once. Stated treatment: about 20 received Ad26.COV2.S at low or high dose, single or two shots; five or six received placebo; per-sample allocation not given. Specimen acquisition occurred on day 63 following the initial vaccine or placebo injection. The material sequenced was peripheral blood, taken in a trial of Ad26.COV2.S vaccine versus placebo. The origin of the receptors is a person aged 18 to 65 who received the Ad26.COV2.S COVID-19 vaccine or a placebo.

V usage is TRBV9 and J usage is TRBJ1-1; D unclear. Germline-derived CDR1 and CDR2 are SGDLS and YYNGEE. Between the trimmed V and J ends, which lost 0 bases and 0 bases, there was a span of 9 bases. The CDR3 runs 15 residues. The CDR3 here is CASSVVSDMNTEAFF. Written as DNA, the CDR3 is TGTGCCAGCAGCGTAGTTTCAGACATGAACACTGAAGCTTTCTTT.

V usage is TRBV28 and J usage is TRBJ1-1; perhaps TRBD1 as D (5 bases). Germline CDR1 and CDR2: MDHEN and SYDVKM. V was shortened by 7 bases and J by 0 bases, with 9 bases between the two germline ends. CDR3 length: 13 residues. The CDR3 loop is CASIWGLNTEAFF. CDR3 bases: TGTGCCAGCATTTGGGGCCTGAACACTGAAGCTTTCTTT.

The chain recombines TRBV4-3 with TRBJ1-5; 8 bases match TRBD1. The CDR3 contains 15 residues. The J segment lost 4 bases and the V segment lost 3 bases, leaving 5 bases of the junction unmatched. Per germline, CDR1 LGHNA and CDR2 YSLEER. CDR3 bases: TGCGCCAGCAGCCAGGGGACAGGCGCTAATCAGCCCCAGCATTTT. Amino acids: CASSQGTGANQPQHF.

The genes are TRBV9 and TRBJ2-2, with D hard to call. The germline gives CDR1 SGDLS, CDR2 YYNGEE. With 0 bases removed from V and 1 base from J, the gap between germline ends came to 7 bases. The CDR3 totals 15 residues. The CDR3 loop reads CASSVDAGNTGELFF. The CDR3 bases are TGTGCCAGCAGCGTAGATGCAGGGAACACCGGGGAGCTGTTTTTT. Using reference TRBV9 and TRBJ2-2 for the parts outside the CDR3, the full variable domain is DSGVTQTPKHLITATGQRVTLRCSPRSGDLSVYWYQQSLDQGLQFLIQYYNGEERAKGNILERFSAQQFPDLHSELNLSSLELGDSALYFCASSVDAGNTGELFFGEGSRLTVL.

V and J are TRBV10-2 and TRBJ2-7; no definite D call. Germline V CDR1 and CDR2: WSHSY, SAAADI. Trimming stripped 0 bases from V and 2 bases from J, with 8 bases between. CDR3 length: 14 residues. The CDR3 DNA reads TGCGCCAGCAGTGAGTCGAGAGGTCCCTACGAGCAGTACTTC. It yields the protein CASSESRGPYEQYF.

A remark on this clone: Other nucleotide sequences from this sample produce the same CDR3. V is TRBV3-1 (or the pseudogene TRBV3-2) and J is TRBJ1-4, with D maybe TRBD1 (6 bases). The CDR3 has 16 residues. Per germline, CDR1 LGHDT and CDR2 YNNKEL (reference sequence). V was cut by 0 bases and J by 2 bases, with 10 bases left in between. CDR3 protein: CASSQDPGVTNEKLFF. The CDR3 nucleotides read TGTGCCAGCAGCCAAGATCCAGGGGTGACTAATGAAAAACTGTTTTTT.

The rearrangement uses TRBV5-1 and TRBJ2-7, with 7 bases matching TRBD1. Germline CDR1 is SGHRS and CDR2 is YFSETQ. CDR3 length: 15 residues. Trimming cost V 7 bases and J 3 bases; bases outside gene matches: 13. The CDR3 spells CASPNGGQFLYEQYF. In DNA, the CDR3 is TGCGCCAGCCCCAATGGGGGACAGTTTCTCTACGAGCAGTACTTC.

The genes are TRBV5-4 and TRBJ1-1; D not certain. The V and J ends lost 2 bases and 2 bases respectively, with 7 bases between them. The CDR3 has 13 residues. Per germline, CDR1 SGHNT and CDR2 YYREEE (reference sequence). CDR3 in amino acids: CASSFSPNTEAFF. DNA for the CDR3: TGTGCCAGCAGCTTCTCACCTAACACTGAAGCTTTCTTT.

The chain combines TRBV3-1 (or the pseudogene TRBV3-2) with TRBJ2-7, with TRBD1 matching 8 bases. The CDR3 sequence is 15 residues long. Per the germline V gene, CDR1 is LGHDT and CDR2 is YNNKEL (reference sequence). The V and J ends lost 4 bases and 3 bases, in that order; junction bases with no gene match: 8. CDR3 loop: CASSPSDRANYEQYF. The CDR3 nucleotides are TGTGCCAGCAGCCCATCGGACAGGGCCAACTACGAGCAGTACTTC.

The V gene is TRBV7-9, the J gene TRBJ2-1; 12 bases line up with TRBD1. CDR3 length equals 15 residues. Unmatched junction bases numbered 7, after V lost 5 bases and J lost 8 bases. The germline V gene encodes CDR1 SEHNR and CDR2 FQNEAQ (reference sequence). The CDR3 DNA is TGTGCCAGCAGCCTCGGGACAGGGGGCAAGGATGAGCAGTTCTTC. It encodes CASSLGTGGKDEQFF.

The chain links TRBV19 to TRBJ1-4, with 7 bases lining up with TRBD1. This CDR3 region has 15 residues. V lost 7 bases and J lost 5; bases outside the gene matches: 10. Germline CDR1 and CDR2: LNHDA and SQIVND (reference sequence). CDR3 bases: TGTGCCAGTAAAAATCGGGACAGAGAGAATGAAAAACTGTTTTTT. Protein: CASKNRDRENEKLFF.

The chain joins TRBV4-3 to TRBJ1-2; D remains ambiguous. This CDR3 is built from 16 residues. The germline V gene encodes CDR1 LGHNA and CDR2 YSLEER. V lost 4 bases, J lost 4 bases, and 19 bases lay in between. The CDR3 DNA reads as TGCGCCAGCAGCCCCGAGCCAGCAAGAACAACCTATGGCTACACCTTC. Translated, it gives CASSPEPARTTYGYTF.

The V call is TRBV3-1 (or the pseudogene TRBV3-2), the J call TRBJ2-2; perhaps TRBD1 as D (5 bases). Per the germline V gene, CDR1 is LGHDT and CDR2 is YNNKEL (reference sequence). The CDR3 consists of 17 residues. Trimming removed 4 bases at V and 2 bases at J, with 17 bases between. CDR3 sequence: CASSPSTGMTNTGELFF. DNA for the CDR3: TGTGCCAGCAGCCCCTCAACAGGAATGACTAACACCGGGGAGCTGTTTTTT.

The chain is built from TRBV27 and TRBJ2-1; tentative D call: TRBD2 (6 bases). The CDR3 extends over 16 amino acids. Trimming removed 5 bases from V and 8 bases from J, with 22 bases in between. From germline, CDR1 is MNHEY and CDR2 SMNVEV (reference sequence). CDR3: CASSHTGTPKADEQFF. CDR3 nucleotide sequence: TGTGCCAGCAGTCATACCGGGACTCCAAAGGCGGATGAGCAGTTCTTC.

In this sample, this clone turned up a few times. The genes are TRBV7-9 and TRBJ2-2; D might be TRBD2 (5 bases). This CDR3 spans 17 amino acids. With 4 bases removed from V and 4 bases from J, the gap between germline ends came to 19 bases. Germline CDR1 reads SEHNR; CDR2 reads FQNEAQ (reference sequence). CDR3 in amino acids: CASSSRTPANRTGELFF. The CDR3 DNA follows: TGTGCCAGCAGCTCGAGGACTCCCGCGAACCGCACCGGGGAGCTGTTTTTT.

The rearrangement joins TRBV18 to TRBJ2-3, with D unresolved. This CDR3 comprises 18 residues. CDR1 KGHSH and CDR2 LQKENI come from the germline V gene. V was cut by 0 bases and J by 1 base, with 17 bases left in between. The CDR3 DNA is TGTGCCAGCTCACCACCCCTGGGGTCGAGGCTTGGCACAGATACGCAGTATTTT. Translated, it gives CASSPPLGSRLGTDTQYF.

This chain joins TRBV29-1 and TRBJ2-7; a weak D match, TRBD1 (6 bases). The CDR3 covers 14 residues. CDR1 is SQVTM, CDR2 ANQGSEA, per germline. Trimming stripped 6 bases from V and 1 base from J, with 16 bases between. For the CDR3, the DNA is TGCAGCGTGACACCCGGGACACCTTCCTACGAGCAGTACTTC. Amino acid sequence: CSVTPGTPSYEQYF.

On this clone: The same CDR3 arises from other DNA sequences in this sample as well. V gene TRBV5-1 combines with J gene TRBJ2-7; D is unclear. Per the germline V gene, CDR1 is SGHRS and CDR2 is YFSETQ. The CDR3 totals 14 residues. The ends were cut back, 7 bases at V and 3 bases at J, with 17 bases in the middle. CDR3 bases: TGCGCCAGCTCGCTAGTCGGCAGAGACTACGAGCAGTACTTC. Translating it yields CASSLVGRDYEQYF.

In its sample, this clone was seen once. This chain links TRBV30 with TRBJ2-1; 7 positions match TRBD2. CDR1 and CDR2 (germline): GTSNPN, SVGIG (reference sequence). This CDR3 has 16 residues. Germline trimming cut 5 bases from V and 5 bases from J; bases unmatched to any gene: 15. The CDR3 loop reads CAWAPGSRAGNNEQFF. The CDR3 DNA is TGTGCCTGGGCCCCCGGCTCACGAGCGGGGAACAATGAGCAGTTCTTC. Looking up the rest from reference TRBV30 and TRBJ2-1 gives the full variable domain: SQTIHQWPATLVQPVGSPLSLECTVEGTSNPNLYWYRQAAGRGLQLLFYSVGIGQISSEVPQNLSASRPQDRQFILSSKKLLLSDSGFYLCAWAPGSRAGNNEQFFGPGTRLTVL.

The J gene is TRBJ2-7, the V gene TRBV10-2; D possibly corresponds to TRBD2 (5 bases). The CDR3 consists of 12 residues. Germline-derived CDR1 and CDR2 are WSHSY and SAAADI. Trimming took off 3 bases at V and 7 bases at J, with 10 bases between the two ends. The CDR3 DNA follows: TGCGCCAGCAGTGATCGGGGAAGGGAGCAGTACTTC. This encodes CASSDRGREQYF.

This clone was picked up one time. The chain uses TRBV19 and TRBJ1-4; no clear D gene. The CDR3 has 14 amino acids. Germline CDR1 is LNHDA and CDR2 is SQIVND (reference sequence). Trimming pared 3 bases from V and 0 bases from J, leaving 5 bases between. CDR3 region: CASSMGTTNEKLFF. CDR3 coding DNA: TGTGCCAGTAGTATGGGTACAACTAATGAAAAACTGTTTTTT. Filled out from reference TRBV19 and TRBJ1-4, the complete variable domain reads DGGITQSPKYLFRKEGQNVTLSCEQNLNHDAMYWYRQDPGQGLRLIYYSQIVNDFQKGDIAEGYSVSREKKESFPLTVTSAQKNPTAFYLCASSMGTTNEKLFFGSGTQLSVL.

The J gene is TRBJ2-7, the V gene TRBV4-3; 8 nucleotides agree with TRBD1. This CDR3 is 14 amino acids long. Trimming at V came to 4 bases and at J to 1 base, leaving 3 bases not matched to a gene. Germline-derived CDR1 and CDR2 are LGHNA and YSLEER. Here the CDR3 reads CASSPRQGSYEQYF. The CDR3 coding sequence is TGCGCCAGCAGCCCAAGACAGGGGTCCTACGAGCAGTACTTC.

The CDR3 DNA reads TGTGCCAGCAGCTCCCGACTAGCGGGGGGCGGCACAGATACGCAGTATTTT. This gives the protein CASSSRLAGGGTDTQYF. The chain links TRBV3-1 (or the pseudogene TRBV3-2) to TRBJ2-3; 13 bases align to TRBD2. The CDR3 has 17 amino acids. Germline CDR1 reads LGHDT; CDR2 reads YNNKEL (reference sequence). V gave up 5 bases and J gave up 1 base; unmatched junction bases: 6.

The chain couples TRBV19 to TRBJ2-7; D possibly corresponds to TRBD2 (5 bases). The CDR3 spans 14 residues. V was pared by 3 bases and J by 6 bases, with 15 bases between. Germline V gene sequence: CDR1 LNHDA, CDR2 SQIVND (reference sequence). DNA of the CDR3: TGTGCCAGTAGTATCGGACTTGGTTTGCCCGAGCAGTACTTC. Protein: CASSIGLGLPEQYF. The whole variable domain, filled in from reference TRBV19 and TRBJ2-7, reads DGGITQSPKYLFRKEGQNVTLSCEQNLNHDAMYWYRQDPGQGLRLIYYSQIVNDFQKGDIAEGYSVSREKKESFPLTVTSAQKNPTAFYLCASSIGLGLPEQYFGPGTRLTVT.

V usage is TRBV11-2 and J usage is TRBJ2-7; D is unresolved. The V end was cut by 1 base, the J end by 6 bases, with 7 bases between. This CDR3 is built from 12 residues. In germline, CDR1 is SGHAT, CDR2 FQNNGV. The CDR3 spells CASSLAESEQYF. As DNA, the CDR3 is TGTGCCAGCAGCTTAGCAGAATCCGAGCAGTACTTC.

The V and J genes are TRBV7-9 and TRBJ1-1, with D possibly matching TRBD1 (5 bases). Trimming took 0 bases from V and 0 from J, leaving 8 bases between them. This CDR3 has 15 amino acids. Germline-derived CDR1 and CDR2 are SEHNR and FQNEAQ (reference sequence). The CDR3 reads CASSLASGMNTEAFF. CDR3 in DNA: TGTGCCAGCAGCTTAGCTTCAGGGATGAACACTGAAGCTTTCTTT.

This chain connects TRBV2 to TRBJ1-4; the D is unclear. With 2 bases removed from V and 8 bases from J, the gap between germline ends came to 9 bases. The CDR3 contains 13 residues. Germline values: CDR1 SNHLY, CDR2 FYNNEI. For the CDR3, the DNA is TGTGCCAGCAGTGAAATTGGGAACGAAAAACTGTTTTTT. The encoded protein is CASSEIGNEKLFF. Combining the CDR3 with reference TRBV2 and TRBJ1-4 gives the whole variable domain EPEVTQTPSHQVTQMGQEVILRCVPISNHLYFYWYRQILGQKVEFLVSFYNNEISEKSEIFDDQFSVERPDGSNFTLKIRSTKLEDSAMYFCASSEIGNEKLFFGSGTQLSVL.

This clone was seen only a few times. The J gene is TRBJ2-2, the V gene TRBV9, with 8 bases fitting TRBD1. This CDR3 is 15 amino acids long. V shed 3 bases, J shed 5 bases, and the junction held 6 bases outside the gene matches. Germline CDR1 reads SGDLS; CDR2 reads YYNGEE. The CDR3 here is CASSAGRGLTGELFF. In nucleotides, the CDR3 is TGTGCCAGCAGCGCGGGCAGGGGGCTGACCGGGGAGCTGTTTTTT. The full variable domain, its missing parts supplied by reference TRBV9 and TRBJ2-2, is DSGVTQTPKHLITATGQRVTLRCSPRSGDLSVYWYQQSLDQGLQFLIQYYNGEERAKGNILERFSAQQFPDLHSELNLSSLELGDSALYFCASSAGRGLTGELFFGEGSRLTVL.

CDR3 in DNA: TGTGCCAGCAGCTCACAGGAGGAGACCCAGTACTTC. This gives the protein CASSSQEETQYF. The chain recombines TRBV7-6 with TRBJ2-5; possibly TRBD1 for D (5 bases). The V end was cut by 4 bases, the J end by 5 bases, with 8 bases between. The CDR3 contains 12 residues. Germline-derived CDR1 and CDR2 are SGHVS and FNYEAQ. Full variable domain (remainder filled in from reference TRBV7-6 and TRBJ2-5): GAGVSQSPRYKVTKRGQDVALRCDPISGHVSLYWYRQALGQGPEFLTYFNYEAQQDKSGLPNDRFSAERPEGSISTLTIQRTEQRDSAMYRCASSSQEETQYFGPGTRLLVL.

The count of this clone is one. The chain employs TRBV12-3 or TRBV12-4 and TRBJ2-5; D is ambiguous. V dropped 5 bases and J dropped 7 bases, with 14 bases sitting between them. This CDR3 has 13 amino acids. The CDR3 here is CASSKVGTRTQYF. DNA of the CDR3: TGTGCCAGCAGTAAGGTGGGAACAAGGACCCAGTACTTC.

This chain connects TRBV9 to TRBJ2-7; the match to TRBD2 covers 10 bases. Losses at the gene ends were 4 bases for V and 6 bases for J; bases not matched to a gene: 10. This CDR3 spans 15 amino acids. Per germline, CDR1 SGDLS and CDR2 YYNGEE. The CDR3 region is CASSTASGSSGEQYF. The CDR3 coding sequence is TGTGCCAGCAGCACAGCTAGCGGGAGTAGTGGCGAGCAGTACTTC.